These 13 T cell receptor beta chains were sequenced from one sample in a study of preoperative IRX-2 immunotherapy in early breast cancer. This sample's treatment: preoperative locoregional IRX-2 cytokine immunotherapy. The table came from immunoSEQ multiplex PCR; TCRdb's copy has only in-frame clones and leaves some out. The sample carries around 57,000 clones, approximately 94% recorded once. The material was obtained from a patient treated with IRX-2 immunotherapy. These receptors were taken from a human donor with breast cancer.

This clone turned up a few times. CDR3 amino acids: CASKRTEATNEKLFF. The CDR3, as DNA: TGTGCCAGCAAGAGGACAGAAGCAACTAATGAAAAACTGTTTTTT. The J gene is TRBJ1-4, the V gene TRBV6-1, with D perhaps matching TRBD1 (6 bases). The CDR3 length is 15 residues. V lost 7 bases and J 0 bases, leaving 12 bases between the germline ends. Looked up from germline, CDR1 is MNHNS and CDR2 is SASEGT.

The chain couples TRBV5-6 to TRBJ2-3; D tentatively fits TRBD1 or TRBD2 (6 bases each). The germline V gene encodes CDR1 SGHDT and CDR2 YYEEEE. The CDR3 spans 16 residues. The germline V and J ends were trimmed by 0 bases and 7 bases, with 18 bases remaining between them. Here the CDR3 reads CASSLEGGTRRYTQYF. The DNA of the CDR3 is TGTGCCAGCAGCTTGGAGGGGGGAACTAGGAGGTATACGCAGTATTTT.

The genes are TRBV9 and TRBJ2-3; D is unresolved. There are 13 residues in the CDR3. Trimming took 2 bases from V and 4 from J, leaving 8 bases between them. Germline assignment: CDR1 SGDLS and CDR2 YYNGEE. This chain's CDR3 is CASSVNIPDTQYF. The CDR3 region has the DNA TGTGCCAGCAGCGTCAACATTCCAGATACGCAGTATTTT.

The chain is built from TRBV7-9 and TRBJ2-3, with 11 positions matching TRBD2. The CDR3 runs to 15 residues. Losses at the gene ends were 5 bases for V and 2 bases for J; bases not matched to a gene: 3. Germline V lookup: CDR1 SEHNR, CDR2 FQNEAQ (reference sequence). Here the CDR3 reads CASSQTSGVTDTQYF. DNA for the CDR3: TGTGCCAGCAGCCAGACTAGCGGGGTCACAGATACGCAGTATTTT.

The chain combines TRBV19 with TRBJ2-6, with D tentatively TRBD1 or TRBD2 (5 bases each). CDR3 length: 15 residues. Between the trimmed V and J ends, which lost 6 bases and 2 bases, there was a span of 11 bases. Germline loops: CDR1 LNHDA, CDR2 SQIVND (reference sequence). The CDR3 region is CASRTVGAGANVLTF. CDR3 sequence (DNA): TGTGCCAGTAGGACAGTGGGGGCTGGGGCCAACGTCCTGACTTTC.

V is TRBV7-3 and J is TRBJ2-1; 12 nucleotides align to TRBD2. Germline trimming cut 0 bases from V and 7 bases from J; bases unmatched to any gene: 10. The CDR3 is 18 amino acids. CDR1 is SGHTA, CDR2 FQGTGA, per germline. Here the CDR3 DNA reads TGTGCCAGCAGCTTAACTCCTAGGACTAGCGGGGCAAATAATGAGCAGTTCTTC. Its protein is CASSLTPRTSGANNEQFF. Full variable domain (outside the CDR3, taken from reference TRBV7-3 and TRBJ2-1): GAGVSQTPSNKVTEKGKYVELRCDPISGHTALYWYRQSLGQGPEFLIYFQGTGAADDSGLPNDRFFAVRPEGSVSTLKIQRTERGDSAVYLCASSLTPRTSGANNEQFFGPGTRLTVL.

This chain links TRBV28 with TRBJ2-3, with no clear D. V was clipped by 5 bases and J by 2 bases, with 23 bases between them. Germline CDR1 is MDHEN and CDR2 is SYDVKM. The CDR3 contains 18 residues. CDR3 bases: TGTGCCAGCAGTCCAAGAAGGGTAGTGAGGTCTTTCACAGATACGCAGTATTTT. It yields the protein CASSPRRVVRSFTDTQYF.

V is TRBV28 and J is TRBJ2-2; possible D gene TRBD1, 6 bases. CDR3 length: 13 amino acids. V lost 8 bases and J 1 base, leaving 8 bases between the germline ends. Germline V gene sequence: CDR1 MDHEN, CDR2 SYDVKM. CDR3 coding DNA: TGTGCCAGCGCGACAGGGAACACCGGGGAGCTGTTTTTT. It is translated as CASATGNTGELFF.

The V gene is TRBV11-2, the J gene TRBJ2-1; weak D call: TRBD1 (5 bases). Trimming took off 1 base at V and 5 bases at J, with 15 bases between the two ends. Per germline, CDR1 SGHAT and CDR2 FQNNGV. The CDR3 contains 16 residues. The CDR3: CASSLVGDRRNNEQFF. Written as DNA, the CDR3 is TGTGCCAGCAGCTTAGTCGGAGACAGAAGAAACAATGAGCAGTTCTTC.

The CDR3: CASSRSSTGSIQYF. CDR3 bases: TGTGCCAGCAGCCGATCATCAACAGGGTCTATTCAGTACTTC. The chain couples TRBV7-2 to TRBJ2-4; TRBD1 might be the D (6 bases). Deletions cut 5 bases from V and 10 bases from J, with 18 bases between. This CDR3 is 14 amino acids long. Germline V gene data show CDR1 as SGHTA and CDR2 as FQGNSA.

The chain is built from TRBV9 and TRBJ2-1, with 8 bases identical to TRBD2. The V segment lost 0 bases and the J segment 6 bases; nucleotides outside the gene matches: 8. The CDR3 loop spans 16 amino acids. Germline-derived CDR1 and CDR2 are SGDLS and YYNGEE. The CDR3 bases are TGTGCCAGCAGCGTAGCCCCCAGCGGGAGTGGCAATGAGCAGTTCTTC. Translated, it gives CASSVAPSGSGNEQFF.

The V and J genes are TRBV10-3 and TRBJ1-2, with a possible D match to TRBD1 (5 bases). Trimming removed 10 bases at V and 8 bases at J, with 11 bases between. This CDR3 comprises 10 residues. In germline, CDR1 is ENHRY, CDR2 SYGVKD. In nucleotides, the CDR3 is TGTGCCACCAAGGGGAGCGGCTACACCTTC. It translates to CATKGSGYTF.

J is TRBJ2-7 and V is TRBV28; maybe TRBD1 (6 bases). Germline CDR1 is MDHEN and CDR2 is SYDVKM. The ends were cut back, 10 bases at V and 1 base at J, with 14 bases in the middle. There are 13 residues in the CDR3. CDR3 bases: TGTGCCACCACCTCAGGGGTATCCTACGAGCAGTACTTC. This encodes CATTSGVSYEQYF.